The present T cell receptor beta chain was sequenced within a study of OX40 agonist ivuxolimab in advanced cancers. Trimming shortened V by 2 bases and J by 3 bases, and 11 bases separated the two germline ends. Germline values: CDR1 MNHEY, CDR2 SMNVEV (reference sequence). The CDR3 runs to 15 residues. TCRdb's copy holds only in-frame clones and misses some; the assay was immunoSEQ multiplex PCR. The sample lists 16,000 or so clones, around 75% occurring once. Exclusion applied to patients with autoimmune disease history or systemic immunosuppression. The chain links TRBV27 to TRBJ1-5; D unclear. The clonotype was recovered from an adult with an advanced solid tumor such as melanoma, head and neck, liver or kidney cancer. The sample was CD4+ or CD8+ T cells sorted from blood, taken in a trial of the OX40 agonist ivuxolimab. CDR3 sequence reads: CASSLNGKYNQPQHF. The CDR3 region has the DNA TGTGCCAGCAGTTTAAACGGAAAATACAATCAGCCCCAGCATTTT.